The 27 T cell receptor beta chains given below trace back to one sample, sequenced in a study of T cell clonotyping in hematopoietic cell transplantation. Produced via immunoSEQ multiplex PCR; TCRdb's table is partial and in-frame only. The sample lists about 3,500 clones; about 70% were seen once. The sequencing here drew on peripheral blood mononuclear cells, taken 30 days after allogeneic stem cell transplant. These receptors were taken from a male patient between 40 and 49 years old who had an allogeneic stem cell transplant from an unrelated donor, so the T cells may come from the graft donor. Some clones in this sample may be carry-over from other donors' samples.

The chain recombines TRBV5-4 with TRBJ2-3; 8 bases are a match to TRBD2. Germline CDR1 reads SGHNT; CDR2 reads YYREEE (reference sequence). J lost 5 bases, V lost 0 bases, and 5 bases had no gene match. The CDR3 runs 15 residues. CDR3 residues: CASSLARGVGDTQYF. DNA of the CDR3: TGTGCCAGCAGCTTGGCGCGGGGGGTGGGAGATACGCAGTATTTT. Full variable domain (rest looked up from reference TRBV5-4 and TRBJ2-3): ETGVTQSPTHLIKTRGQQVTLRCSSQSGHNTVSWYQQALGQGPQFIFQYYREEENGRGNFPPRFSGLQFPNYSSELNVNALELDDSALYLCASSLARGVGDTQYFGPGTRLTVL.

In nucleotides, the CDR3 is TGTGCCAGCAGCTTATCCCCCAGCACAGATACGCAGTATTTT. Amino acid sequence: CASSLSPSTDTQYF. The chain has TRBV7-9 and TRBJ2-3; no firm D call. CDR1 SEHNR and CDR2 FQNEAQ come from the germline V gene (reference sequence). V was clipped by 2 bases and J by 0 bases, with 6 bases between them. This CDR3 has 14 residues.

This rearrangement joins TRBV5-1 to TRBJ2-3; TRBD2 matches 10 bases. The CDR3 runs 15 residues. Germline CDR1 is SGHRS and CDR2 is YFSETQ. Losses at the gene ends were 2 bases for V and 4 bases for J; bases not matched to a gene: 4. The CDR3 protein is CASSFPSGGADTQYF. CDR3 bases: TGCGCCAGCAGCTTCCCGAGCGGGGGGGCAGATACGCAGTATTTT.

The chain couples TRBV4-1 to TRBJ2-7; 8 bases align to TRBD2. From germline, CDR1 is MGHRA and CDR2 YSYEKL. The CDR3 covers 16 residues. J was trimmed by 0 bases and V by 0 bases; bases with no gene match: 4. DNA for the CDR3: TGCGCCAGCAGCCAAGATACCGGGGGGGTCTCCTACGAGCAGTACTTC. It encodes CASSQDTGGVSYEQYF.

This sequence joins TRBV7-2 and TRBJ1-6, with D possibly TRBD1 on 6 matching bases. Trimming took 4 bases from V and 10 from J, leaving 17 bases between them. The CDR3 extends over 15 amino acids. Germline V gene sequence: CDR1 SGHTA, CDR2 FQGNSA. CDR3 nucleotides: TGTGCCAGCAGCTGGGCAGGGGACGCCGTATCACCCCTCCACTTT. This translates into CASSWAGDAVSPLHF.

The rearrangement links TRBV25-1 to TRBJ2-7; TRBD1 is a possible D gene (6 bases). The CDR3 is made up of 16 amino acids. Germline-derived CDR1 and CDR2 are MGHDK and SYGVNS. The V end lost 3 bases, the J end lost 0 bases, and 15 bases lay between the germline ends. The chain's CDR3 is CASSDHRVQNSYEQYF. The CDR3 nucleotides are TGTGCCAGCAGTGACCACAGGGTACAGAACTCCTACGAGCAGTACTTC.

The chain combines TRBV9 with TRBJ1-4; the D gene is possibly TRBD1 (5 bases). Germline V lookup: CDR1 SGDLS, CDR2 YYNGEE. There are 13 residues in the CDR3. V dropped 4 bases and J dropped 7 bases, with 11 bases sitting between them. CDR3 amino acids: CASSWGDSEKLFF. The CDR3, as DNA: TGTGCCAGCAGCTGGGGGGATAGTGAAAAACTGTTTTTT.

The gene calls are TRBV4-3 and TRBJ1-2; maybe TRBD1 (6 bases). This CDR3 has 13 amino acids. Germline V CDR1 and CDR2: LGHNA, YSLEER. V shed 4 bases and J shed 5 bases, with 11 bases lying between them. The CDR3 protein is CASSPWGPYGYTF. The CDR3 DNA follows: TGCGCCAGCAGCCCCTGGGGGCCGTATGGCTACACCTTC.

The chain carries TRBV7-6 and TRBJ1-5; D is undetermined. Germline values: CDR1 SGHVS, CDR2 FNYEAQ. The CDR3 has 13 residues. Trimming cost V 3 bases and J 3 bases, with 6 bases left between them. CDR3 nucleotides: TGTGCCAGCAGCTTTTCAGACAATCAGCCCCAGCATTTT. As protein: CASSFSDNQPQHF.

V gene TRBV5-4 combines with J gene TRBJ1-1; 8 bases are a match to TRBD1. V lost 5 bases and J lost 4; bases outside the gene matches: 4. The germline V gene has CDR1 SGHNT and CDR2 YYREEE (reference sequence). There are 13 residues in the CDR3. In DNA form, the CDR3 reads TGTGCCAGCAGTTTACAGGGGGGCACTGAAGCTTTCTTT. It translates to CASSLQGGTEAFF.

This chain links TRBV6-5 with TRBJ1-2; a possible D gene is TRBD1 (5 bases). Trimming pared 4 bases from V and 8 bases from J, leaving 14 bases between. The germline CDR1 and CDR2 sequences are MNHEY and SVGAGI. CDR3 length: 13 residues. CDR3 sequence reads: CASSFWDGEGYTF. The CDR3 nucleotides read TGTGCCAGCAGTTTTTGGGACGGCGAGGGCTACACCTTC.

This chain connects TRBV2 to TRBJ2-7; TRBD1 is a possible D gene (5 bases). The CDR3 spans 12 residues. Germline CDR1 SNHLY, CDR2 FYNNEI. Trimming removed 2 bases from V and 4 bases from J, with 6 bases in between. CDR3 coding DNA: TGTGCCAGCAGTGAACAGGGTTACGAGCAGTACTTC. Translation gives CASSEQGYEQYF.

The rearrangement links TRBV9 to TRBJ1-2; D is undetermined. Trimming removed 0 bases from V and 5 bases from J, with 11 bases in between. CDR1 is SGDLS and CDR2 is YYNGEE in the germline V gene. This CDR3 region has 14 residues. This chain's CDR3 is CASSVEGRDYGYTF. The CDR3 nucleotides read TGTGCCAGCAGCGTAGAAGGCCGCGATTATGGCTACACCTTC.

This chain connects TRBV27 to TRBJ2-2; 7 bases fit TRBD1. Trimming at V came to 5 bases and at J to 7 bases, leaving 7 bases not matched to a gene. The CDR3 runs 14 residues. In germline, CDR1 is MNHEY, CDR2 SMNVEV (reference sequence). The CDR3 reads CASSPTGLGGELFF. CDR3 sequence (DNA): TGTGCCAGCAGTCCGACAGGGCTTGGCGGGGAGCTGTTTTTT.

The chain has TRBV30 and TRBJ2-3; the D gene is possibly TRBD2 (5 bases). This CDR3 contains 17 residues. V lost 3 bases to trimming and J lost 2 bases, with 21 bases between them. The germline gives CDR1 GTSNPN, CDR2 SVGIG (reference sequence). The CDR3 is CAWRHEPDSENTDTQYF. CDR3 bases: TGTGCCTGGAGACACGAGCCGGACTCAGAAAACACAGATACGCAGTATTTT.

The sample holds a few counts of this clone. V usage is TRBV18 and J usage is TRBJ1-2, with TRBD1 matching over 7 bases. Trimming removed 2 bases from V and 3 bases from J; junction bases left unmatched: 6. CDR1 is KGHSH and CDR2 is LQKENI in the germline V gene. The length of the CDR3 is 15 residues. The CDR3 DNA follows: TGTGCCAGCTCACCAGGTACAGGGGAAGACTATGGCTACACCTTC. Translating it yields CASSPGTGEDYGYTF. The full variable domain, its missing parts supplied by reference TRBV18 and TRBJ1-2, is NAGVMQNPRHLVRRRGQEARLRCSPMKGHSHVYWYRQLPEEGLKFMVYLQKENIIDESGMPKERFSAEFPKEGPSILRIQQVVRGDSAAYFCASSPGTGEDYGYTFGSGTRLTVV.

In this sample, this clone turned up a few times. V and J are TRBV4-2 and TRBJ2-2; D gene ambiguous. Germline V gives CDR1 LGHNA, CDR2 YNFKEQ. The V and J ends lost 5 bases and 2 bases respectively, with 0 bases between them. The CDR3 is made up of 11 amino acids. The DNA of the CDR3 is TGTGCCAGCAGCAACACCGGGGAGCTGTTTTTT. Its translation is CASSNTGELFF.

This clone occurred a few times. The chain has TRBV13 and TRBJ1-4, with D hard to call. Looked up from germline, CDR1 is PRHDT and CDR2 is FYEKMQ (reference sequence). With 8 bases removed from V and 3 bases from J, the gap between germline ends came to 13 bases. The CDR3 is 14 amino acids. CDR3 coding DNA: TGTGCCAGCGCCAGTTGGTTGGCTAATGAAAAACTGTTTTTT. Translated, it gives CASASWLANEKLFF.

This chain uses TRBV28 with TRBJ1-1; D not resolved. The CDR3 consists of 17 residues. Germline V CDR1 and CDR2: MDHEN, SYDVKM. Deletions cut 4 bases from V and 5 bases from J, with 23 bases between. The CDR3 coding sequence is TGTGCCAGCAGTTCTAGGCGCAGGATGGGTTCGGGGACTGAAGCTTTCTTT. It yields the protein CASSSRRRMGSGTEAFF.

The chain carries TRBV4-2 and TRBJ1-1; D ambiguous. Deletions cut 3 bases from V and 7 bases from J, with 15 bases between. Germline V gene data show CDR1 as LGHNA and CDR2 as YNFKEQ. The CDR3 length is 14 residues. As DNA, the CDR3 is TGTGCCAGCAGCCAGGTCGCGGCCCTGGTTGAAGCTTTCTTT. As protein: CASSQVAALVEAFF.

For the CDR3, the DNA is TGTGCCAGCAGCTCACGGACGGTCGGCTACACCTTC. As protein: CASSSRTVGYTF. The chain combines TRBV7-9 with TRBJ1-2; no clear D gene. The germline V and J ends were trimmed by 4 bases and 8 bases, with 11 bases remaining between them. Germline CDR1 and CDR2: SEHNR and FQNEAQ (reference sequence). The CDR3 runs 12 residues.

The chain couples TRBV20-1 to TRBJ2-5; D not resolved. The CDR3 sequence is 11 residues long. CDR1 is DFQATT, CDR2 SNEGSKA, per germline (reference sequence). Trimming stripped 5 bases from V and 4 bases from J, with 8 bases between. CDR3 protein: CSAAGGETQYF. In DNA, the CDR3 is TGCAGTGCTGCAGGCGGAGAGACCCAGTACTTC.

The chain carries TRBV4-3 and TRBJ2-2, with 7 bases that match TRBD1. Germline V gene data show CDR1 as LGHNA and CDR2 as YSLEER. CDR3 size: 17 residues. Germline trimming cut 0 bases from V and 5 bases from J; bases unmatched to any gene: 9. CDR3 nucleotide sequence: TGCGCCAGCAGCCAAGAAGTGCTAGGGGGCGGGACCGGGGAGCTGTTTTTT. It translates to CASSQEVLGGGTGELFF.

The chain employs TRBV2 and TRBJ2-5; 9 positions agree with TRBD2. This CDR3 region has 14 residues. CDR1 SNHLY and CDR2 FYNNEI come from the germline V gene. The ends lost 6 bases at V and 5 bases at J; junction bases unmatched: 7. The CDR3, as DNA: TGTGCCAGCAGCCCGGGACTAGCTGCGGAGACCCAGTACTTC. Encoded protein: CASSPGLAAETQYF.

V is TRBV7-2 and J is TRBJ2-5, with 11 bases aligning to TRBD1. This CDR3 comprises 14 residues. Germline V gives CDR1 SGHTA, CDR2 FQGNSA. Germline trimming cut 5 bases from V and 6 bases from J; bases unmatched to any gene: 5. The CDR3 bases are TGTGCCAGCAGCCCGGACAGGGGGCAAAAGACCCAGTACTTC. Residues: CASSPDRGQKTQYF.

The chain employs TRBV20-1 and TRBJ1-2; D unclear. Germline V gene sequence: CDR1 DFQATT, CDR2 SNEGSKA (reference sequence). The germline V and J ends were trimmed by 6 bases and 7 bases, with 12 bases remaining between them. The CDR3 totals 11 residues. The DNA for the CDR3 is TGCAGTGCCATAAAATGGGGTGGCTACACCTTC. The encoded protein is CSAIKWGGYTF.

The chain links TRBV11-2 to TRBJ2-5; D possibly matches TRBD1 or TRBD2 (6 bases each). CDR1 is SGHAT and CDR2 is FQNNGV in the germline V gene. Between the trimmed V and J ends, which lost 2 bases and 0 bases, there was a span of 16 bases. This CDR3 has 17 residues. CDR3 nucleotide sequence: TGTGCCAGCAGCTTAAGGGGGGACTCCCTGTACCAAGAGACCCAGTACTTC. The encoded protein is CASSLRGDSLYQETQYF.